This entry describes one T cell receptor (beta chain). A much larger clone sits a single nucleotide away, making a read error possible. Germline CDR1 is MNHNS and CDR2 is SASEGT. The CDR3 is 14 residues long. V lost 3 bases to trimming and J lost 7 bases, with 15 bases between them. The data were obtained in a study of identical twins. TCRdb re-called the 5' RACE reads with MiXCR, one entry per CDR3 protein. Of 200,000 to 250,000 distinct CDR3 sequences listed, 6% to 7% were seen once; the top ten hold more than 14%. The same sample was also studied in work on T cells expressing NK-cell markers.

The receptor's source is a woman aged 18-29 years in good health. Sequenced material: CD8+ T cells sorted from blood. This chain uses TRBV6-1 with TRBJ1-2, with D possibly being TRBD1 (5 bases). The DNA for the CDR3 is TGTGCCAGCAGTGACACCGGGACTACCTGTGGCTACACCTTC. This gives the protein CASSDTGTTCGYTF.